The T cell receptor (beta chain) described here comes from a study of a mutant IDH1 vaccine in newly diagnosed glioma. As for the study in general: Therapy received beforehand was radiotherapy, temozolomide, or both, with most patients given both.

The table came from immunoSEQ multiplex PCR; TCRdb's copy has only in-frame clones and leaves some out. Of 49,000 or so clones in the sample, around 80% were seen once. Time point defined: week 5, during vaccination. Each dose of the vaccine consisted of 300 ug of mutant IDH1 20-mer peptide, with topical imiquimod. A remark on this clone: What it binds is unknown.

Deletions cut 8 bases from V and 1 base from J, with 11 bases between. There are 13 residues in the CDR3. CDR1 is SNHLY and CDR2 is FYNNEI in the germline V gene. General study findings and limits: Changes in top peripheral clonotypes did not appear linked to pseudoprogression. A vaccine-induced immune response developed in about 94% of the patients.

The sample was PBMCs, taken from a glioma patient whose treatment included an IDH1 peptide vaccine. The rearrangement uses TRBV2 and TRBJ1-1; TRBD1 is a possible D gene (5 bases). This receptor was identified in a woman aged 40 to 50 with glioma. As DNA, the CDR3 is TGTGCCAGCCTCGCCGGGGGGAACACTGAAGCTTTCTTT. It specifies CASLAGGNTEAFF.